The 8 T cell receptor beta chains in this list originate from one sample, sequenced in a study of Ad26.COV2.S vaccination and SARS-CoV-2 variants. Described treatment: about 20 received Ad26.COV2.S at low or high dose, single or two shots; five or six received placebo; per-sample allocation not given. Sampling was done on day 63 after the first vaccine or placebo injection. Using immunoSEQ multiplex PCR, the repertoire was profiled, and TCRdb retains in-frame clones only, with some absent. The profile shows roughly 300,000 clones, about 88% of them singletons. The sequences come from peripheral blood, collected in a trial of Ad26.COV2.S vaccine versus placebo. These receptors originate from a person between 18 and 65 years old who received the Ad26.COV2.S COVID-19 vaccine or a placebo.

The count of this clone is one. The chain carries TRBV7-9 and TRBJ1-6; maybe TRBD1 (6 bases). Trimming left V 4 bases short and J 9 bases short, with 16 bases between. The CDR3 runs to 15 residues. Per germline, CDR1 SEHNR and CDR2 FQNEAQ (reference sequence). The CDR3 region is CASSSFGGNFSPLHF. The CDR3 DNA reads TGTGCCAGCAGCTCCTTTGGGGGCAATTTTTCACCCCTCCACTTT.

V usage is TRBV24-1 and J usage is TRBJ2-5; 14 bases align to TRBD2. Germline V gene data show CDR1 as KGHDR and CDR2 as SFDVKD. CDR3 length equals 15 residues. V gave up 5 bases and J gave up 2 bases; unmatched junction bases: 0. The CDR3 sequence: CATSGLAGGQETQYF. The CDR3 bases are TGTGCCACCAGTGGACTAGCGGGGGGGCAAGAGACCCAGTACTTC.

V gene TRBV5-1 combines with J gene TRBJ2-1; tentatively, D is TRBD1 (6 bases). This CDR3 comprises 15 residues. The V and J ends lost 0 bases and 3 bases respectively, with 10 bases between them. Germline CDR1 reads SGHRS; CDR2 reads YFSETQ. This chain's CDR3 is CASSLAGDIYNEQFF. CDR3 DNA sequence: TGCGCCAGCAGCTTGGCAGGGGACATCTACAATGAGCAGTTCTTC.

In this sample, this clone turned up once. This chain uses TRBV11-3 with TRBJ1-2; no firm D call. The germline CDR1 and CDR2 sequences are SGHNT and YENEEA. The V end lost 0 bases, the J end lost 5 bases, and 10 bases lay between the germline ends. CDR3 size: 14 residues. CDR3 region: CASSLDYSSYGYTF. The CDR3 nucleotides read TGTGCCAGCAGCTTAGATTACTCCTCATATGGCTACACCTTC.

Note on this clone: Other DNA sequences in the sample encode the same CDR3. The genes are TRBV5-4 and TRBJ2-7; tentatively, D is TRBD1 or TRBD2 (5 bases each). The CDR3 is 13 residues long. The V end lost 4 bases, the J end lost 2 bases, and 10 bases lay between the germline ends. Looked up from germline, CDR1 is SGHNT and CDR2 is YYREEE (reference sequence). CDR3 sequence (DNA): TGTGCCAGCAGCCTAGCAGGGACCTACGAGCAGTACTTC. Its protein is CASSLAGTYEQYF.

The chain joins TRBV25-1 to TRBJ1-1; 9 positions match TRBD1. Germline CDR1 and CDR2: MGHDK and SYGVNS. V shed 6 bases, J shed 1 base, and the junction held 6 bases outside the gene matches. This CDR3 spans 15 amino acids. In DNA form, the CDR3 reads TGTGCCAGCAGGGGGACAGGGCTACGGAACACTGAAGCTTTCTTT. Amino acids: CASRGTGLRNTEAFF.

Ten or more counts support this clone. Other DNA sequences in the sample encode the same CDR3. The DNA of the CDR3 is TGTGCCAGCAGCTCGACAGGGGACAATCAGCCCCAGCATTTT. This codes for CASSSTGDNQPQHF. The chain carries TRBV7-2 and TRBJ1-5, with TRBD1 matching 8 bases. Germline values: CDR1 SGHTA, CDR2 FQGNSA. V lost 4 bases, J lost 3 bases, and 2 bases stayed unmatched. The CDR3 runs to 14 residues.

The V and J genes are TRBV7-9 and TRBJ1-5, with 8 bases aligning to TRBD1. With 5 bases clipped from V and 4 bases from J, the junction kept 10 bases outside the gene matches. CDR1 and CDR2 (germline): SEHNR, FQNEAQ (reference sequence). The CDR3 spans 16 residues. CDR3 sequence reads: CASSRDGQGWNQPQHF. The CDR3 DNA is TGTGCCAGCAGCCGAGATGGACAGGGATGGAATCAGCCCCAGCATTTT.